This is a list of T cell receptor beta chains from one sample in a study of T cell repertoires in cytomegalovirus infection. TCRdb re-analysed the reads in MiXCR, keeping a single row per CDR3 protein. The sample carries hundreds of thousands of distinct CDR3 sequences, approximately 30% recorded once. The sample comprised PBMCs. These receptors all come from a human donor in good health (CMV status not recorded). Some clones in this sample may be carry-over from other donors' samples. Each CDR3 is given with its conserved first and last residue. A D gene is named only where the DNA matches it firmly. Clone sizes are given selectively: once, few, many, or a class where the clone is expanded.

cdr3_aa,cdr3_nt,d_call,clone_size,j_call,v_call
CASSLPNQGRQETQYF,TGTGCCAGCAGCCTGCCAAACCAGGGTCGGCAAGAGACCCAGTACTTC,NA,NA,TRBJ2-5,TRBV7-9
CSARDQVAGKNEKLFF,TGCAGTGCTAGAGATCAGGTAGCAGGGAAGAATGAAAAACTGTTTTTT,NA,few,TRBJ1-4,TRBV20-1
CASRRGGPPTDTQYF,TGTGCCAGCAGGAGAGGGGGGCCCCCCACAGATACGCAGTATTTT,NA,NA,TRBJ2-3,TRBV6-1
CSSSGAGQGPLPTWEQYF,TGTTCCAGCAGTGGAGCGGGACAGGGCCCTTTGCCTACGTGGGAGCAGTACTTC,TRBD1,NA,TRBJ2-7,TRBV12-3/TRBV12-4
CASRPGQGLAKNIQYF,TGCGCCAGCAGACCAGGACAGGGACTAGCCAAAAACATTCAGTACTTC,TRBD1,NA,TRBJ2-4,TRBV5-1
CASSLVKSTNEKLFF,TGTGCCAGCAGCTTAGTGAAATCAACTAATGAAAAACTGTTTTTT,NA,many,TRBJ1-4,TRBV7-2
CAHETANTGELFF,TGTGCCCACGAGACAGCGAACACCGGGGAGCTGTTTTTT,NA,NA,TRBJ2-2,TRBV6-6
CSARTGLEKNIQYF,TGCAGTGCTAGAACGGGACTAGAGAAAAACATTCAGTACTTC,TRBD2,many,TRBJ2-4,TRBV20-1
CASSLGGYQPQHF,TGTGCCAGCAGCTTAGGGGGGTATCAGCCCCAGCATTTT,NA,many,TRBJ1-5,TRBV7-2
CASSYSRTSGVYEQYF,TGTGCCAGCAGTTACTCGCGGACTAGCGGGGTATACGAGCAGTACTTC,TRBD2,NA,TRBJ2-7,TRBV6-2/TRBV6-3
CASTPPGRGGEKLFF,TGTGCCAGCACCCCCCCGGGCAGGGGTGGTGAAAAACTGTTTTTT,NA,NA,TRBJ1-4,TRBV11-2
CASGLAGAGETQYF,TGCGCCAGCGGACTAGCGGGGGCTGGGGAGACCCAGTACTTC,TRBD2,NA,TRBJ2-5,TRBV10-2
CASSVAGGGVTEAFF,TGTGCCAGCAGCGTAGCGGGGGGGGGGGTCACTGAAGCTTTCTTT,NA,NA,TRBJ1-1,TRBV9
CASSLAPGQGKWGYTF,TGTGCCAGCAGCTTAGCCCCGGGACAGGGAAAGTGGGGCTACACCTTC,TRBD1,few,TRBJ1-2,TRBV7-2
CVSSLDGPDTQYF,TGTGTCAGCAGCTTAGATGGTCCAGATACGCAGTATTTT,NA,NA,TRBJ2-3,TRBV7-3
CASSERLAGEFHQPQHF,TGTGCCAGCAGTGAAAGGTTGGCAGGGGAGTTCCATCAGCCCCAGCATTTT,NA,NA,TRBJ1-5,TRBV6-1
CSATRSGPDTQYF,TGCAGTGCCACGAGGAGCGGGCCAGATACGCAGTATTTT,NA,few,TRBJ2-3,TRBV20-1
CASSSRQGSTNEKLFF,TGTGCCAGCAGCTCCCGACAGGGATCAACTAATGAAAAACTGTTTTTT,TRBD1,many,TRBJ1-4,TRBV13
CASSQELDPRAQHF,TGCGCCAGCAGCCAAGAGCTTGACCCAAGGGCCCAGCATTTT,NA,NA,TRBJ1-5,TRBV4-1
CASSFDGRDTQYF,TGTGCCAGCAGCTTTGATGGTAGAGATACGCAGTATTTT,NA,NA,TRBJ2-3,TRBV7-6
CASSIGGYTYEQYF,TGTGCCAGTAGTATAGGAGGGTATACCTACGAGCAGTACTTC,NA,once,TRBJ2-7,TRBV19
CATRDRGPSGANVLTF,TGTGCCACCCGGGACAGGGGGCCCTCTGGGGCCAACGTCCTGACTTTC,TRBD1,few,TRBJ2-6,TRBV2
CATSRDRDRIYGYTF,TGTGCCACCAGCAGGGACCGGGACAGGATTTATGGCTACACCTTC,TRBD1,NA,TRBJ1-2,TRBV15
CASSLAGNSPRHF,TGTGCTAGCAGCTTAGCGGGGAATTCACCCCGCCACTTT,NA,NA,TRBJ1-6,TRBV7-6
CASSWDIGTGRTNTGELFF,TGTGCCAGCAGCTGGGACATCGGGACAGGGCGTACGAACACCGGGGAGCTGTTTTTT,TRBD1,NA,TRBJ2-2,TRBV3-1
CASTVGAGSTRNTEAFF,TGTGCCAGCACCGTGGGGGCGGGGTCCACCCGGAACACTGAAGCTTTCTTT,NA,once,TRBJ1-1,TRBV5-6
CASSLGTRPSSYEQYF,TGTGCCAGCAGCTTAGGCACACGGCCGAGCTCCTACGAGCAGTACTTC,NA,many,TRBJ2-7,TRBV7-2
CASSSFSNGNTIYF,TGTGCCAGCAGTTCGTTCAGCAACGGAAACACCATATATTTT,NA,few,TRBJ1-3,TRBV28
CASGIEGSSSYEQYF,TGTGCCAGTGGGATTGAGGGGTCGAGCTCCTACGAGCAGTACTTC,NA,NA,TRBJ2-7,TRBV19
CASSPSPDSYQPQHF,TGTGCCAGCAGCCCTAGTCCTGACAGTTACCAGCCCCAGCATTTT,NA,many,TRBJ1-5,TRBV7-2
CSVEGELEGAFF,TGCAGCGTTGAAGGGGAGTTGGAAGGAGCTTTCTTT,NA,few,TRBJ1-1,TRBV29-1
CASSSGAGFYEQYF,TGTGCCAGCAGCTCCGGTGCGGGCTTCTACGAGCAGTACTTC,NA,once,TRBJ2-7,TRBV5-6
CSAPSRDNQPQHF,TGCAGTGCACCAAGCAGGGACAATCAGCCCCAGCATTTT,NA,NA,TRBJ1-5,TRBV20-1
CASIGSPGTDSYEPYF,TGTGCCAGCATCGGCTCCCCCGGGACAGACTCCTACGAGCCGTACTTC,TRBD1,NA,TRBJ2-7,TRBV28
CASSLEWGDYEQYF,TGTGCCAGCAGCTTAGAATGGGGGGACTACGAGCAGTACTTC,NA,many,TRBJ2-7,TRBV7-2
CSVGDRGRYDTQYF,TGCAGCGTTGGAGACAGGGGGCGGTACGATACGCAGTATTTT,TRBD1,few,TRBJ2-3,TRBV29-1
CASSRLTGGAGYEQYF,TGTGCCAGCAGTCGACTTACAGGGGGCGCAGGCTACGAGCAGTACTTC,TRBD1,few,TRBJ2-7,TRBV6-1
CSALRLATSTDTQYF,TGCAGTGCCCTACGGCTAGCGACAAGCACAGATACGCAGTATTTT,NA,NA,TRBJ2-3,TRBV20-1
CASGLGYNEQFF,TGTGCTAGTGGTTTGGGGTACAATGAGCAGTTCTTC,NA,few,TRBJ2-1,TRBV12-5
CAISESYGRGHGYTF,TGTGCCATCAGTGAGTCGTATGGCAGGGGGCACGGCTACACCTTC,TRBD1,few,TRBJ1-2,TRBV10-3
CASHLVSNTEAFF,TGTGCCAGCCACTTAGTATCGAACACTGAAGCTTTCTTT,NA,NA,TRBJ1-1,TRBV7-2
CASSYSRLQPQHF,TGTGCCAGCAGTTACTCGAGGCTACAGCCCCAGCATTTT,NA,few,TRBJ1-5,TRBV6-5
CATSRETEETQYF,TGTGCCACCAGCAGAGAAACCGAAGAGACCCAGTACTTC,NA,once,TRBJ2-5,TRBV15